What follows describes a single T cell receptor (beta chain). Its recognized antigen is unknown. Base quality data are lacking; no much larger clone is found one base away. CDR3 length: 14 amino acids, cysteine to phenylalanine. Only the CDR3 portion is preserved as DNA: 42 bases, with reading frame beginning at the first base. The CDR1 and CDR2 encoded by the germline V gene are SNHLY and FYNNEI. Unmatched junction bases come to 2, with V trimmed by 4 bases and J by 1 base. This sample was included in a study of blood T cell repertoires in COVID-19 (dated by TCRdb to the early 2020s). In terms of the full investigation: Collaborator samples came from the United States, Italy and Spain and covered acute and convalescent phases of COVID-19. The material from the prospective study consisted of cDNA or gDNA derived from T cells, B-cell-depleted T cells, or PBMCs. Deeply sampled blood TCRbeta repertoires from subjects exposed to, actively infected with, or recovered from COVID-19 were included in the dataset. The repertoires were released in a freely available public database meant as a resource for research on the immune response to SARS-CoV-2. The samples were drawn from the first 160 participants of the ongoing ImmuneRACE study and from under 1,500 subjects provided by 6 global collaborators. The sample metadata nearly always contained a de-identified subject ID, COVID-19 status, age in years and sex. Where HLA class I and class II types were available, the types were taken from metadata supplied by the sample provider, not from assay-based typing.

Collaborating institutions collected whole blood in K2EDTA tubes following their own protocols. For TCRbeta analysis, collaborators shipped samples as frozen whole blood, isolated PBMCs, or DNA extracted from either of those sample types. TCRbeta CDR3 regions were amplified from genomic DNA by means of the immunoSEQ Assay, a bias-controlled multiplex PCR. For the original study's pipeline: The number of nucleated cells in each sample was estimated by amplification of reference gene primers within the assay. To quantify the absolute abundance of each unique TCRbeta CDR3 rearrangement, sequence reads were collapsed and filtered. For each sample, productive Simpson clonality was calculated as the square root of Simpson's diversity index across productive rearrangements. TCRdb mirrors the immuneACCESS table, restricted to in-frame sequences. Some clones are absent from its copies; in checked studies, under half trace to an unresolved V gene, and the reason for the others is unknown. V, J and clone size were drawn from that table, and D and trimming were deduced from the DNA. Recorded for this sample are tens of thousands of clones; 70% to 80% of them occurred a single time. The top ten hold more than 10% of the sample.

The research as a whole found: Clinical and demographic metadata were provided uncurated, with the amount varying by source and participant.

The specimen was peripheral blood. The TCR comes from a human donor in a cohort sampled during active COVID-19. Recombination connected TRBV2 to TRBJ2-7; a stretch of 9 junction bases matches TRBD2. The DNA sequence is given as TGTGCCAGCAGTGTTAGCGGGGGTTCCTACGAGCAGTACTTC. Its coded protein is CASSVSGGSYEQYF.